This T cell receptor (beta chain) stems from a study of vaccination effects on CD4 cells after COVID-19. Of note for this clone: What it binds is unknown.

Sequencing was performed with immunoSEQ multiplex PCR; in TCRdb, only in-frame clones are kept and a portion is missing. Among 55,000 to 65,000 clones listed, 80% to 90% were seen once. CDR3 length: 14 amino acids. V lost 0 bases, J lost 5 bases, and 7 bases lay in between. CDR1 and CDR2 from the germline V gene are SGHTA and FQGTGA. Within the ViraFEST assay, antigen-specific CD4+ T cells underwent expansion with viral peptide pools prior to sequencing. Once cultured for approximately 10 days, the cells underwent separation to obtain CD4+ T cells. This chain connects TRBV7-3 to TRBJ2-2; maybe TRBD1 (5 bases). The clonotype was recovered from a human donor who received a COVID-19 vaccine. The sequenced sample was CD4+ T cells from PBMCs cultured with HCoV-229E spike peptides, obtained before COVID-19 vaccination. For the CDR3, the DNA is TGTGCCAGCAGCTTAACCTCAGGGACCGGGGAGCTGTTTTTT. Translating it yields CASSLTSGTGELFF.